The clone carrying this T cell receptor beta chain appeared a few times. Its antigen is as yet unknown. Total RNA extraction produced at least 5.5 micrograms (per sample) for the study. This CDR3 spans 15 amino acids. The germline V gene has CDR1 LNHDA and CDR2 SQIVND (reference sequence). The junction had 5 bases not matched to a gene; V was cut back by 6 bases and J by 1 base. The authors ran a second PCR of about 7 to 11 cycles using a sample-barcoded 5' primer and a J-beta primer mix. TCRdb fed the 5' RACE reads into MiXCR, producing one record per CDR3 protein. The sample has approximately 820,000 distinct CDR3 sequences, roughly 44% seen once. The data stem from a study of blood T cells in healthy people across ages. Study-wide results and limits: Aged donors had fewer naive CD4+ cells and lower diversity than long-lived donors.

Sequenced: blood. V is TRBV19 and J is TRBJ2-1; 8 bases match TRBD1. The receptor's source is a man aged 60-69 years in good health. CDR3 DNA sequence: TGTGCCAGTAGCCCTCGGGACAGGTCCTACAATGAGCAGTTCTTC. Its translation: CASSPRDRSYNEQFF.